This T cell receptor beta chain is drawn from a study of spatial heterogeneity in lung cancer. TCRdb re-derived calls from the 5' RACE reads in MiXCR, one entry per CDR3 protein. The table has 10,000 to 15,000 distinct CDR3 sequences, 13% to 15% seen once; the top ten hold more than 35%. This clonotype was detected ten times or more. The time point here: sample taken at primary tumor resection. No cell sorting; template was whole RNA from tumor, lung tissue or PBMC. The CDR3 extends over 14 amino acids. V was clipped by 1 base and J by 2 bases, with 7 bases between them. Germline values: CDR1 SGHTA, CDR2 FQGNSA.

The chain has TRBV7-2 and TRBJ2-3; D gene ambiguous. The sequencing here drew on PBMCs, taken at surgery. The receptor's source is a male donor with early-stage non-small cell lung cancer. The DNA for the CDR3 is TGTGCCAGCAGCTTAGGCGCCTTCACAGATACGCAGTATTTT. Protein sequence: CASSLGAFTDTQYF.